Described below is a single T cell receptor (beta chain) sequence and its context. Its specificity is not known. These data are taken from a study of T cell repertoires in cytomegalovirus infection. TCRdb re-called the reads with MiXCR, one entry per CDR3 protein. This table holds about 150,000 distinct CDR3 sequences, more than 25% found once. V was trimmed by 2 bases and J by 6 bases, leaving 8 bases between them. Germline V gene data show CDR1 as MNHEY and CDR2 as SMNVEV (reference sequence). CDR3 length equals 13 residues. The source of this sequence is a human donor in good health (CMV status not recorded). Some clones in this sample may be carry-over from other donors' samples. This chain joins TRBV27 and TRBJ1-5; D is perhaps TRBD1 (5 bases). The specimen comprised CD8+ T cells from cultured PBMCs, sampled from culture after CMV antigen stimulation. CDR3 residues: CASSLVGAQPQHF. The CDR3 coding sequence is TGTGCCAGCAGTTTAGTAGGGGCTCAGCCCCAGCATTTT.